This T cell receptor (beta chain) was captured in a study of T-cell memory formation after mild COVID-19 (dated by TCRdb to the early 2020s). Describing the broader study: Most TCR sequence clusters were specific to one of the two donors. In a couple of donors, T-cell clones that expanded and contracted after mild COVID-19 were followed by sequencing TCRalpha and TCRbeta repertoires longitudinally. The cohort was made up of two young adult volunteers, one female and one male, who were previously healthy. Points the paper makes about the study in general: Contracting CD4+ clones were located mainly in the CM and EM memory subsets, whereas CD8+ clones were found to be enriched in EMRA. The second-wave clones that peaked on day 37 were not confirmed to be SARS-CoV-2 specific. Clones that contracted from day 15 to 85 showed balanced CD4/CD8 phenotypes, whereas a second wave of clones that expanded from day 15 to 37 leaned towards CD4+. Some responding clones were detected in pre-infection memory, which suggested that pre-existing cross-reactive memory T cells had joined the SARS-CoV-2 response. The study included only a couple of mild cases, and larger cohorts that include severe cases with pre-infection samples were judged to be necessary.

Ficoll-Paque density gradient centrifugation was used to isolate PBMCs. The CDR3 spans 14 residues, from the cysteine through the phenylalanine. This entry keeps only the CDR3 DNA: 42 bases, framed from base 1. The junction shows trimming of 6 bases on V and 0 bases on J, and the gene matches do not reach 5 bases of it. CDR1 DFQATT and CDR2 SNEGSKA were looked up in the germline V gene (reference sequence). This clonotype came up a few times. The antigen this receptor binds is unknown. No quality values exist for individual bases; no much larger clone is one base distant. Sequencing instrument: Illumina NovaSeq 6000. Using 5'RACE with constant-segment primers, TCRalpha and TCRbeta cDNA libraries were constructed, with sample barcodes and unique molecular identifiers added in the process. RNA was extracted from every sample with Trizol reagent. The libraries were amplified in two PCR steps, and the second step added a second sample barcode and Illumina TruSeq adapters. Libraries were sequenced on an Illumina NovaSeq with 2 x 150 bp paired-end reads. Per the source publication's procedure: Demultiplexing of reads and collapsing into UMI-guided consensus sequences were performed with migec v1.2.7. Using mixcr v2.1.11, UMI consensuses were aligned to TRA and TRB V and J templates and then assembled into clonotypes. Expanded or contracted clonotypes were those called significant by both edgeR and NoisET, with noise models trained on biological replicates. For edgeR calls, a false discovery rate-adjusted p below 0.01 and a log2 fold-change threshold of 1 were applied. As an exploratory analysis of dynamics, PCA with hierarchical clustering was applied to max-normalized trajectories of the 1000 most abundant clonotypes. The CD4 or CD8 phenotype of responding clones was assigned using the separately sequenced CD4+ and CD8+ repertoires. TCRdb took the public reads, trimmed them with fastp at Q25, ran MiXCR for clone calling and kept in-frame beta chains. Rows are combined by CDR3 protein, so each entry shows the most common genes and DNA. The authors' filters were not applied to this entry. The table for this sample lists about 190,000 distinct CDR3 sequences; approximately 10% of them were counted only once. The top ten clonotypes cover approximately 3% of the sample.

The chain was built from TRBV20-1 and TRBJ2-3; 8 junctional bases match TRBD2. This clonotype originated in a man between 18 and 29 years old who had mild COVID-19 (a few samples of this study predate the infection). The sample titles of this study are shuffled in the database, so cell type and time point are left out; the donor was told from shared clones. The sequencing input was PBMCs or a T cell subset sorted from them (not recorded which). The sequenced DNA is TGCAGTGCCGGTAGCGGGGCCAGCACAGATACGCAGTATTTT. Its product reads: CSAGSGASTDTQYF.